A single count supports the clone carrying this T cell receptor beta chain. What it recognizes is unknown. The repertoire was sequenced with immunoSEQ multiplex PCR; TCRdb's copy has only in-frame clones and lacks some. This table has tens of thousands of clones, roughly 86% appearing once. The CDR3 sequence is 11 residues long. The V end lost 3 bases, the J end lost 7 bases, and 7 bases lay between the germline ends. Germline V gene data show CDR1 as SGHRS and CDR2 as YFSETQ. This specimen comes from a study of T cells in localized non-small cell lung cancer. Whole-study results and caveats: Without multi-region sequencing, intratumor heterogeneity could not be excluded. In adjacent lung appeared a median around 60 of the top 100 tumor clones. Overall survival was longer when the density of T cells in the blood was higher. Peak T cell clonality was found in uninvolved adjacent lung, exceeding tumor.

The sample in question was peripheral blood, obtained before any cancer treatment. The chain is built from TRBV5-1 and TRBJ2-5; D unclear. The source is a man aged 40 to 75 with stage I lung adenocarcinoma. The CDR3 coding sequence is TGCGCCAGCAGCTCCGCCGCGACCCAGTACTTC. The encoded protein is CASSSAATQYF.